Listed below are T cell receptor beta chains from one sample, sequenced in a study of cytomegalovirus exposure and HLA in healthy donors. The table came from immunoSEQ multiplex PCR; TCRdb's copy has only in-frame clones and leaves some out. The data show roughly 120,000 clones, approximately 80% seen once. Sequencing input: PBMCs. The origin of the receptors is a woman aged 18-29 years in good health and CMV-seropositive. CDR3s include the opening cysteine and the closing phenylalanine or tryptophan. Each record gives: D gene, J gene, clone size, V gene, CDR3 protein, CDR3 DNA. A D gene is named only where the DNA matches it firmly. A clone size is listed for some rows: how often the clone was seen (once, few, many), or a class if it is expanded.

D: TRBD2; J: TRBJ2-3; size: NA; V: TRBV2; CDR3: CASSEARLADGGDTQYF; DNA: TGTGCCAGCAGTGAAGCGAGACTAGCAGATGGGGGGGATACGCAGTATTTT
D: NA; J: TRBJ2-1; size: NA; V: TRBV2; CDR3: CASTYYSLDEQFF; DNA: TGTGCCAGCACCTATTACAGTCTGGATGAGCAGTTCTTC
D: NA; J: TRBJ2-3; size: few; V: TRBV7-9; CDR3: CASSLGAGPDTQYF; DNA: TGTGCCAGCAGCTTAGGAGCAGGGCCAGATACGCAGTATTTT
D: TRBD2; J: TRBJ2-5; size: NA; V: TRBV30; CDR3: CAWTSLAWETQYF; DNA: TGTGCCTGGACATCACTAGCGTGGGAGACCCAGTACTTC
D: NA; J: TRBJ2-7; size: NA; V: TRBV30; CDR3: CACLDGGLYEQYF; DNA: TGTGCCTGTCTCGACGGGGGTCTCTACGAGCAGTACTTC
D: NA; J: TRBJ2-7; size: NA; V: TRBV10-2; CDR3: CAISQGKGIPISSYEQYF; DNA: TGCGCCATCAGCCAGGGGAAGGGGATACCCATTAGCTCCTACGAGCAGTACTTC
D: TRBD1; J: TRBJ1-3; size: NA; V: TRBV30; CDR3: CAWSRTGGNTIYF; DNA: TGTGCCTGGAGTCGGACAGGAGGAAACACCATATATTTT
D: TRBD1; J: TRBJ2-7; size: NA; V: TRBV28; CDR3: CASSSRDRVSDYYEQYF; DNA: TGTGCCAGCAGCTCCCGGGACAGGGTTTCGGACTACTACGAGCAGTACTTC
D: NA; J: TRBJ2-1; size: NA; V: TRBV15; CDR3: CATSRQSYNEQFF; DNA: TGTGCCACCAGCAGACAGTCCTACAATGAGCAGTTCTTC
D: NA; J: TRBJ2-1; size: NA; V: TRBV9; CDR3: CASSVVAQGLNEQFF; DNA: TGTGCCAGCAGCGTAGTAGCCCAGGGTCTGAATGAGCAGTTCTTC
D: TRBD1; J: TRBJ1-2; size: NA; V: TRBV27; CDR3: CASSLIGDRGYGYNF; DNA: TGTGCCAGCAGTTTAATAGGCGACAGGGGCTATGGCTACAACTTC